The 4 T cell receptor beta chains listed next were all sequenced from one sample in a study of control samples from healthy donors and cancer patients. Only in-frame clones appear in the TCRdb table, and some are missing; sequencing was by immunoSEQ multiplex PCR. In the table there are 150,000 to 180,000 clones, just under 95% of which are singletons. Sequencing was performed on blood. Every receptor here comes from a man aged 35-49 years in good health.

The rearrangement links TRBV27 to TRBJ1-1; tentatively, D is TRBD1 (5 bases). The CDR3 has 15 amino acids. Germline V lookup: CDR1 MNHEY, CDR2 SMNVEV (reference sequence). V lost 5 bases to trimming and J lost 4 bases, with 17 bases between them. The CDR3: CASSRGTQSGTEAFF. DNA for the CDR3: TGTGCCAGCAGTCGCGGGACCCAAAGTGGCACTGAAGCTTTCTTT.

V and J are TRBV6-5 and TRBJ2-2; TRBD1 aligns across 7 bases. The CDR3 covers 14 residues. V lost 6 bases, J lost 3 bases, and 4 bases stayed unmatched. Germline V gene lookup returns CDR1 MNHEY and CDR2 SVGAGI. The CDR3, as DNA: TGTGCCAGCAGCACGACAGGGTACACCGGGGAGCTGTTTTTT. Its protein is CASSTTGYTGELFF.

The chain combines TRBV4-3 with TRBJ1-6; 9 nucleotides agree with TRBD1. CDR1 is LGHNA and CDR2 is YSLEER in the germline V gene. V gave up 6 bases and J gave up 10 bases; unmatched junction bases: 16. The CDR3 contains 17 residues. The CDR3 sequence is CASSLRATGTGFSPLHF. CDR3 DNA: TGCGCCAGCAGTCTGAGGGCAACCGGGACAGGGTTCTCACCCCTCCACTTT.

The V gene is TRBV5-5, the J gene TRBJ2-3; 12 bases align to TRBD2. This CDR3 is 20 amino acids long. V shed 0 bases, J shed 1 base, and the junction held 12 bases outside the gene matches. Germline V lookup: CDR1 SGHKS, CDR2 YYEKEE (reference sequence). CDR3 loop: CASSLALLAGGFLGTDTQYF. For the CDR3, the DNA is TGTGCCAGCAGCTTGGCCCTTCTAGCGGGGGGGTTCCTAGGCACAGATACGCAGTATTTT.